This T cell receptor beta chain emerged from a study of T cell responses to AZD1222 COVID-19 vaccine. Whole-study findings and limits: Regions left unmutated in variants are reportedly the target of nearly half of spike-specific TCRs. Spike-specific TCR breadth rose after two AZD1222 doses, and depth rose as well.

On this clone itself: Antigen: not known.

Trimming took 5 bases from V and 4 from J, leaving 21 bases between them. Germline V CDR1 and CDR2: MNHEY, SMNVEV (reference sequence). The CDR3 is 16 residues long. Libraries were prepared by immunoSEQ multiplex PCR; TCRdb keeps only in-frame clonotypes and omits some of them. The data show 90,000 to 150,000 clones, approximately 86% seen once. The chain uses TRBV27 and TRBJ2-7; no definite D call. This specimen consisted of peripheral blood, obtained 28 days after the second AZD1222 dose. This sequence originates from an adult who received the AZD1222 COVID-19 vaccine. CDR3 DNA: TGTGCCAGCAGTCCGGAGCGAATAAGAGCCCAATACGAGCAGTACTTC. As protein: CASSPERIRAQYEQYF.